This TCR beta chain is drawn from a study of blood T cell repertoires in COVID-19. On the study more broadly: The United States, Italy and Spain supplied acute and convalescent COVID-19 samples. PBMCs, B-cell-depleted T cells, or T cells provided the cDNA or gDNA that made up the material.

In the original workflow: Counts of nucleated cells, estimated from reference gene primer amplification, were obtained. Sequencing was performed with immunoSEQ multiplex PCR; in TCRdb, only in-frame clones are kept and a portion is missing. V, J and clone size are those of that table, while D and trimming were read from the DNA. The sample lists about 220,000 clones, about 88% occurring once. With 2 bases removed from V and 11 bases from J, the gap between germline ends came to 15 bases. The CDR3 runs to 13 residues. The germline gives CDR1 LGHDT, CDR2 YNNKEL (reference sequence). The chain carries TRBV3-1 (or the pseudogene TRBV3-2) and TRBJ1-1; D not resolved. The source material was peripheral blood. The receptor was derived from a middle-aged man who had recovered from COVID-19. DNA of the CDR3: TGTGCCAGCAGCCAAAGTAAAGCACCATTGGCTTTCTTT. Translated: CASSQSKAPLAFF.